Sequencing of this T cell receptor beta chain was carried out in a study of blood T cell repertoires in COVID-19 (TCRdb year 2020). A note on the overall study: Samples covering the acute and convalescent phases of COVID-19 were provided by collaborators in the United States, Italy and Spain. The prospective study material was composed of cDNA or gDNA derived from T cells, B-cell-depleted T cells, or PBMCs. Deeply sampled blood TCRbeta repertoires from subjects exposed to, actively infected with, or recovered from COVID-19 were included in the dataset. A freely available public database, intended as a resource for researchers studying the immune response to SARS-CoV-2, is where the repertoires were released. Samples were obtained from the ongoing ImmuneRACE study (first 160 participants) and from over a thousand subjects provided by 6 global collaborators. Nearly every sample came with metadata listing a de-identified subject ID, COVID-19 status, age in years and sex. HLA class I and class II types, where available, came from metadata supplied by the sample provider rather than from assay-based typing. Points the paper makes about the study in general: The quantity of clinical and demographic metadata differed by source and by participant and was supplied without curation.

TCRbeta CDR3 regions were amplified from genomic DNA by means of the immunoSEQ Assay, a bias-controlled multiplex PCR. In the source study's methods: The number of nucleated cells in each sample was estimated from the amplification of reference gene primers within the assay. Sequence reads were collapsed and filtered to measure the absolute abundance of every unique TCRbeta CDR3 rearrangement. Productive Simpson clonality was computed per sample as the square root of Simpson's diversity index over productive rearrangements. TCRdb took over this immuneACCESS table, retaining in-frame rearrangements with V and J assigned. Such tables are incomplete; in checked studies, under half of the missing clones stem from an unresolved V gene, and the remainder is unexplained. V and J calls and clone size are as listed in that table; D and trimming were resolved from the DNA. The sample profile shows a few hundred thousand clones; roughly 88% of them were found once. The leading ten clones occupy approximately 1% of the sample.

Participants in the prospective study were enrolled through a virtual design, were aged roughly 18 to 100 years, and lived in approximately 24 United States geographic areas. To assign participants to cohorts, the prospective study relied on clinical history that participants themselves reported in a screening survey and a study questionnaire. ImmuneRACE Cohort 3 recovered participants were defined by two consecutive negative NP/OP PCR tests, healthcare professional clearance, or symptom resolution. In the prospective study, mobile phlebotomists collected whole blood, serum and a nasopharyngeal or oropharyngeal swab from each participant. Additional blood draws and questionnaires over an approximately 2-month period could optionally be provided by prospective study participants. Prospective study blood samples were shipped either frozen or at room temperature before DNA extraction. The CDR3 goes from the cysteine to the phenylalanine over 16 residues. The entry retains the CDR3 DNA only, 48 bases that are in frame from base 1.

As concerns this clone: Its antigen is still unknown. No much larger clonotype is one base removed from it; base qualities were not supplied.

This sequence was found in a woman in her 30s who had recovered from COVID-19. The sequenced material came from PBMCs or T cells enriched from blood (not recorded which). In this chain, TRBV21-1 is recombined with TRBJ2-5; the table names TRBD1, a call not compared with the DNA. TRBV21-1 corresponds to a pseudogene. The CDR3 reads as follows: CASSKMGTGSQETQYF. The nucleotides read TGTGCCAGCAGCAAAATGGGGACAGGTTCCCAAGAGACCCAGTACTTC.